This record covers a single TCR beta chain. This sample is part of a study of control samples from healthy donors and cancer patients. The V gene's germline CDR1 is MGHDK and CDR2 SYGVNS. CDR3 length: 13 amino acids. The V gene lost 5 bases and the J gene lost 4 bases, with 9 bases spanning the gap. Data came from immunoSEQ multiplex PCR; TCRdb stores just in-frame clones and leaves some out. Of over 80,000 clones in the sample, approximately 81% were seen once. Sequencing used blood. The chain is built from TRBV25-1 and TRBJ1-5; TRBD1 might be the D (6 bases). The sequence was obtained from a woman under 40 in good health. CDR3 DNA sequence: TGTGCCAGCAGTTACAGGGAGAATCAGCCCCAGCATTTT. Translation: CASSYRENQPQHF.